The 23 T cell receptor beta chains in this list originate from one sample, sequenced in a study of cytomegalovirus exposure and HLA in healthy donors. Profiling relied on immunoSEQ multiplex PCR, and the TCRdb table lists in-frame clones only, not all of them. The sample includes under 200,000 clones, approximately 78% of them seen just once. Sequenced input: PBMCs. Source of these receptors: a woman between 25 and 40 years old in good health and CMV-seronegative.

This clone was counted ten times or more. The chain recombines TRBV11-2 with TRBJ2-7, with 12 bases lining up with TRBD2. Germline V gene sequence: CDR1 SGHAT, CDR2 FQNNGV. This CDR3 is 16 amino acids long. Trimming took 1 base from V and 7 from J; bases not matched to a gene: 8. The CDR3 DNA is TGTGCCAGCAGCTTAGTGGCTAGCGGGGGGGCCTGGGAGCAGTACTTC. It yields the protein CASSLVASGGAWEQYF. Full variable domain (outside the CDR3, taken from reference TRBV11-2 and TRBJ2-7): EAGVAQSPRYKIIEKRQSVAFWCNPISGHATLYWYQQILGQGPKLLIQFQNNGVVDDSQLPKDRFSAERLKGVDSTLKIQPAKLEDSAVYLCASSLVASGGAWEQYFGPGTRLTVT.

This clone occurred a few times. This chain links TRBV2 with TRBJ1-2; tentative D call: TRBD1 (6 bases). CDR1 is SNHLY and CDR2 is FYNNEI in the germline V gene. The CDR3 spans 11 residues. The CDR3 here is CSRQDNYGYTF. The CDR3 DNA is TGTTCCCGACAGGATAACTATGGCTACACCTTC.

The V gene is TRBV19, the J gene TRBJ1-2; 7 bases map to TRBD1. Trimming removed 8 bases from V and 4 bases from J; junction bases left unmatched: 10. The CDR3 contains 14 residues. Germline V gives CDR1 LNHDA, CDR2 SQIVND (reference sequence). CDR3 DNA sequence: TGTGCCAGTGAAAACAGGGGTAGCGGCTATGGCTACACCTTC. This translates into CASENRGSGYGYTF. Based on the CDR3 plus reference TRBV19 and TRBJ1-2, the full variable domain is DGGITQSPKYLFRKEGQNVTLSCEQNLNHDAMYWYRQDPGQGLRLIYYSQIVNDFQKGDIAEGYSVSREKKESFPLTVTSAQKNPTAFYLCASENRGSGYGYTFGSGTRLTVV.

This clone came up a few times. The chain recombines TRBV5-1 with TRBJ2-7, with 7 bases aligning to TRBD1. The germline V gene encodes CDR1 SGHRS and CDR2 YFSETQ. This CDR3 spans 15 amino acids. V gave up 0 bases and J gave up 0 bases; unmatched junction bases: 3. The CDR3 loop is CASSLAGTDSYEQYF. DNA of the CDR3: TGCGCCAGCAGCTTGGCCGGGACAGACTCCTACGAGCAGTACTTC.

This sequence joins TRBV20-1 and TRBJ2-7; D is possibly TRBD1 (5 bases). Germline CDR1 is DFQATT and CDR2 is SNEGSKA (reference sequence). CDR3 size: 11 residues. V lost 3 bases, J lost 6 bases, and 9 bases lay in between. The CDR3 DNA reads TGCAGTGCTAGGACAGTTGGCGAGCAGTACTTC. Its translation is CSARTVGEQYF.

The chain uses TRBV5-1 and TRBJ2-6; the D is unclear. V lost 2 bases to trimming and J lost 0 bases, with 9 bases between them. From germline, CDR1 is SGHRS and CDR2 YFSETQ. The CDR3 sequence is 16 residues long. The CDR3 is CASSFARSSGANVLTF. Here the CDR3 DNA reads TGCGCCAGCAGCTTCGCGCGGAGCTCTGGGGCCAACGTCCTGACTTTC.

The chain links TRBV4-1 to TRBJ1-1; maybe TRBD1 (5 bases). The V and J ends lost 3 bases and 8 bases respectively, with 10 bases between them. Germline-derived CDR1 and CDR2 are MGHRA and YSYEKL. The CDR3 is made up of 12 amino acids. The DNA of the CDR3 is TGCGCCAGCAGCCATACAAGGGGAGAAGCTTTCTTT. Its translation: CASSHTRGEAFF.

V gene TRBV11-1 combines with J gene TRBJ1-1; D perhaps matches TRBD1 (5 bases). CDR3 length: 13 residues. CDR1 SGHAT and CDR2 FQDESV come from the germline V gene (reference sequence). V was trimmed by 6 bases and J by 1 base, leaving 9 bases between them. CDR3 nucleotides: TGTGCCAGCAGAAAGGGGCAGAACACTGAAGCTTTCTTT. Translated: CASRKGQNTEAFF.

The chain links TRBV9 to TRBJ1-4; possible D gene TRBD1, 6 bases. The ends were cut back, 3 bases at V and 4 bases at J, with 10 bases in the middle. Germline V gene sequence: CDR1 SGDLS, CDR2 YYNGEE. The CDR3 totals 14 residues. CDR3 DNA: TGTGCCAGCAGCGCTCAGGGGATTAATGAAAAACTGTTTTTT. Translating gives CASSAQGINEKLFF.

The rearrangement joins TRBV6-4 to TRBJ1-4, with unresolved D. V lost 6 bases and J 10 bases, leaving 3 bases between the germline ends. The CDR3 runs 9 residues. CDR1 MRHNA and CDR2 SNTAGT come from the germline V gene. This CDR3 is CASRAKLFF. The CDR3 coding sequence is TGTGCCAGCAGGGCAAAACTGTTTTTT.

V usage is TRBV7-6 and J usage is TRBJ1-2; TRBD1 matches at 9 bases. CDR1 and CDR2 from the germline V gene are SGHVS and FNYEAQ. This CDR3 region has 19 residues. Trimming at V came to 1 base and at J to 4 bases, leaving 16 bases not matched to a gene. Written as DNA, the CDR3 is TGTGCCAGCAGCTTAGAACCCCGTTACGGACAGGGGAAGGGCTATGGCTACACCTTC. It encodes CASSLEPRYGQGKGYGYTF.

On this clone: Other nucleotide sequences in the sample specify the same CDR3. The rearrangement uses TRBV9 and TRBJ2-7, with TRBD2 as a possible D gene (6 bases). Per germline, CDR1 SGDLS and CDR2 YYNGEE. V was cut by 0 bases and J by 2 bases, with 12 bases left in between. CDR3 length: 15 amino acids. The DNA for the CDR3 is TGTGCCAGCAGCGTAGATGGAGGGCGACCCTACGAGCAGTACTTC. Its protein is CASSVDGGRPYEQYF.

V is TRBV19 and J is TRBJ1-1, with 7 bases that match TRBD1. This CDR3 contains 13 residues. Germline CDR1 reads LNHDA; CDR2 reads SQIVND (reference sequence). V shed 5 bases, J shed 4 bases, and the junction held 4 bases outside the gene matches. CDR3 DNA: TGTGCCAGTAGTTGGCAGGGGGGCACTGAAGCTTTCTTT. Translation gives CASSWQGGTEAFF.

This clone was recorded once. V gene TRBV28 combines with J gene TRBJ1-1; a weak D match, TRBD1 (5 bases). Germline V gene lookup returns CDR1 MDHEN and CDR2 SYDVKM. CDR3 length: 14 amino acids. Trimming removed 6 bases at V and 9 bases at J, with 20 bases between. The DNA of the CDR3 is TGTGCCAGCAGCCCCGCCAGGGTGTGGCTGAAAGCTTTCTTT. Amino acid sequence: CASSPARVWLKAFF.

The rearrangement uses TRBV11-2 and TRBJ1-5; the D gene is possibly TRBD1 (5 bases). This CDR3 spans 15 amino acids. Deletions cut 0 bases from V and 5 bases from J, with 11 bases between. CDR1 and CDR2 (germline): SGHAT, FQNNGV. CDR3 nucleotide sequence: TGTGCCAGCAGCTTAGATGGGGCAGGGCATCAGCCCCAGCATTTT. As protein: CASSLDGAGHQPQHF.

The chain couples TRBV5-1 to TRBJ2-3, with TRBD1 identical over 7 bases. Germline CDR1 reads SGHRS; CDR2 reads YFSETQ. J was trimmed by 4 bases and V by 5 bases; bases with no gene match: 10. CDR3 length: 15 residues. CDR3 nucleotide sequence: TGCGCCAGCAGTCAGGGGGTAGCCGGGGCAGATACGCAGTATTTT. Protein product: CASSQGVAGADTQYF.

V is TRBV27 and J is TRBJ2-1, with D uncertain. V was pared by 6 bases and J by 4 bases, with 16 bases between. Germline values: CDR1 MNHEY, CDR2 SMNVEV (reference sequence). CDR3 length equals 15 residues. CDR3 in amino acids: CASRLTSSRYNEQFF. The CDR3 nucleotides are TGTGCCAGCAGACTGACTTCATCCAGATACAATGAGCAGTTCTTC.

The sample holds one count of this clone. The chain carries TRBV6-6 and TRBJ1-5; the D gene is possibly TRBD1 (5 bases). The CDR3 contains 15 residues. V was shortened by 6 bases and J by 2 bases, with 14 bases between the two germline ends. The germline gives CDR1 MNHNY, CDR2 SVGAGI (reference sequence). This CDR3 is CASRNGGVGNQPQHF. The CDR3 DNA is TGTGCCAGCAGAAACGGGGGAGTCGGCAATCAGCCCCAGCATTTT.

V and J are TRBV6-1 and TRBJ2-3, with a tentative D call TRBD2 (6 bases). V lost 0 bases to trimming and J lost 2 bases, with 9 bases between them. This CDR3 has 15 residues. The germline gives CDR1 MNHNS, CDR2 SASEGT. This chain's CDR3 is CASSEAAGYTDTQYF. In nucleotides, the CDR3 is TGTGCCAGCAGTGAAGCGGCGGGGTACACAGATACGCAGTATTTT.

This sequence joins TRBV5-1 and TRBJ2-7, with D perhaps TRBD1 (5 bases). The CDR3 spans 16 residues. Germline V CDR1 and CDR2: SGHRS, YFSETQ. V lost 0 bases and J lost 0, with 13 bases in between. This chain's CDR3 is CASSLAEQAVSYEQYF. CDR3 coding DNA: TGCGCCAGCAGCTTGGCCGAACAGGCCGTCTCCTACGAGCAGTACTTC.

The CDR3 DNA is TGTGCCAGCAGCGTTGTCGGGGGGACTAGCACAGATACGCAGTATTTT. Its protein is CASSVVGGTSTDTQYF. The chain uses TRBV9 and TRBJ2-3, with 7 nucleotides matching TRBD2. V gave up 2 bases and J gave up 0 bases; unmatched junction bases: 6. The CDR3 consists of 16 residues. The germline V gene has CDR1 SGDLS and CDR2 YYNGEE.

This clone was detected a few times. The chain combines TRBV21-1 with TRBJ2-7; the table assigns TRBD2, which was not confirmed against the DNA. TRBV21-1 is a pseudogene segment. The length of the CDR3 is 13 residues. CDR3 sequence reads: CASSKQRPYEQYF. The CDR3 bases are TGTGCCAGCAGCAAACAGCGCCCCTACGAGCAGTACTTC.

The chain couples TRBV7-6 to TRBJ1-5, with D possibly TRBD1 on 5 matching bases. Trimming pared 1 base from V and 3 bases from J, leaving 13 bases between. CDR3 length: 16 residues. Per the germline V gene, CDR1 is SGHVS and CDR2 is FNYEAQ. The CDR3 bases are TGTGCCAGCAGCTTAGGGCAGGGTTGGGACAATCAGCCCCAGCATTTT. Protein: CASSLGQGWDNQPQHF.